The 17 T cell receptor beta chains given below trace back to one sample, sequenced in a study of Graves' ophthalmopathy and Graves' hyperthyroidism. Scientists amplified the TCR beta CDR3 regions from RNA transcripts. Scientists carried out first-round RT-PCR using HTBI primers and then a second-round multiplex PCR. TCRdb called the multiplex PCR reads again in MiXCR, with one record for every CDR3 protein. The sample lists 350,000 to 400,000 distinct CDR3 sequences; 15% to 19% were seen once. The sequenced sample consisted of peripheral blood. These receptors originate from a woman aged 18-35 years with stable Graves' hyperthyroidism.

This clonotype was observed many times. Here the CDR3 reads CSAMDRGNHNSPLHF. The CDR3 DNA follows: TGCAGTGCTATGGACAGGGGTAACCATAATTCACCCCTCCACTTT. The chain carries TRBV20-1 and TRBJ1-6; 9 bases agree with TRBD1. Losses at the gene ends were 4 bases for V and 5 bases for J; bases not matched to a gene: 6. Per the germline V gene, CDR1 is DFQATT and CDR2 is SNEGSKA (reference sequence). The CDR3 sequence is 15 residues long.

There are many counts of this clonotype. An end of the junction differs from the germline gene, which may be a read error. The chain recombines TRBV12-3 or TRBV12-4 with TRBJ1-5; 9 bases agree with TRBD1. The CDR3 runs 15 residues. The CDR3 loop reads CASSLEDRGNQPQHF. The CDR3, as DNA: TGTGCCAGCAGCTTAGAGGACAGGGGTAATCAGCCCCAGCATTTT.

This rearrangement joins TRBV20-1 to TRBJ1-2; a weak D match, TRBD1 (6 bases). The V end was cut by 2 bases, the J end by 2 bases, with 12 bases between. This CDR3 is built from 14 residues. CDR1 DFQATT and CDR2 SNEGSKA come from the germline V gene (reference sequence). CDR3 protein: CSARPGTPNYGYTF. CDR3 bases: TGCAGTGCTAGACCCGGGACACCCAACTATGGCTACACCTTC.

This clonotype has a count of ten or more. This chain links TRBV7-8 with TRBJ2-5; 10 bases agree with TRBD2. The germline V gene has CDR1 SGHVS and CDR2 FQNEAQ. The CDR3 has 16 residues. V trimming: 5 bases; J trimming: 5 bases; junction bases outside the gene matches: 11. The CDR3 nucleotides read TGTGCCAGCAGCCCGGGCCGCGGACTAGCGGCTGAGACCCAGTACTTC. Translating it yields CASSPGRGLAAETQYF.

This clonotype was counted at least ten times. The chain carries TRBV19 and TRBJ1-5; D remains unclear. V was cut by 4 bases and J by 3 bases, with 13 bases left in between. CDR1 is LNHDA and CDR2 is SQIVND in the germline V gene (reference sequence). The CDR3 is 15 amino acids. Here the CDR3 reads CASSSGPSPNQPQHF. CDR3 DNA sequence: TGTGCCAGTAGTAGTGGACCCTCCCCCAATCAGCCCCAGCATTTT.

This clonotype showed up many times. This chain connects TRBV12-3 or TRBV12-4 to TRBJ1-1; D is possibly TRBD1 (5 bases). The CDR3 is 13 amino acids. V shed 6 bases and J shed 5 bases, with 13 bases lying between them. CDR3 sequence: CASSGQGWTEAFF. The CDR3 DNA follows: TGTGCCAGCAGCGGACAAGGCTGGACTGAAGCTTTCTTT.

The chain couples TRBV6-5 to TRBJ1-1, with D unclear. Germline V lookup: CDR1 MNHEY, CDR2 SVGAGI. V lost 4 bases and J lost 6, with 9 bases in between. The CDR3 is 12 amino acids. The CDR3 spells CASSFSKAEAFF. The CDR3 region has the DNA TGTGCCAGCAGTTTTAGTAAGGCTGAAGCTTTCTTT.

This clonotype was seen many times. The rearrangement joins TRBV19 to TRBJ1-2; D remains unclear. The CDR3 totals 14 residues. CDR1 is LNHDA, CDR2 SQIVND, per germline (reference sequence). Between the trimmed V and J ends, which lost 4 bases and 3 bases, there was a span of 12 bases. CDR3 coding DNA: TGTGCCAGTAGTAAGGCTCACGGGGACTATGGCTACACCTTC. Amino acids: CASSKAHGDYGYTF.

This clonotype appeared a few times. Just one base apart from a much larger clone, this may be a read error. V gene TRBV5-4 combines with J gene TRBJ2-5, with D maybe TRBD2 (7 bases). The CDR3 runs 15 residues. Germline V lookup: CDR1 SGHNT, CDR2 YYREEE (reference sequence). This CDR3 is CASSLTGGPQETKYF. The CDR3 DNA follows: TGTGCCAGCAGCTTGACCGGGGGGCCGCAAGAGACCAAGTACTTC.

This clonotype was observed a few times. This chain links TRBV18 with TRBJ1-6, with a possible D match to TRBD1 (5 bases). Trimming shortened V by 3 bases and J by 5 bases, and 14 bases separated the two germline ends. The CDR3 runs to 16 residues. Germline lookup yields CDR1 KGHSH and CDR2 LQKENI. Here the CDR3 reads CASSPILTTDNSPLHF. CDR3 sequence (DNA): TGTGCCAGCTCACCCATCCTAACGACAGATAATTCACCCCTCCACTTT.

This clonotype was detected many times. The rearrangement uses TRBV2 and TRBJ1-1; D gene uncertain. V lost 2 bases and J 1 base, leaving 17 bases between the germline ends. The CDR3 spans 17 residues. CDR1 and CDR2 (germline): SNHLY, FYNNEI. The CDR3 region is CASSEFGRFRANTEAFF. CDR3 nucleotide sequence: TGTGCCAGCAGTGAATTCGGGAGATTTCGTGCGAACACTGAAGCTTTCTTT.

This clonotype was observed many times. The V and J genes are TRBV6-1 and TRBJ1-5; D is perhaps TRBD1 (6 bases). Trimming shortened V by 4 bases and J by 5 bases, and 15 bases separated the two germline ends. In germline, CDR1 is MNHNS, CDR2 SASEGT. The length of the CDR3 is 15 residues. CDR3 protein: CASSAIWGADQPQHF. Written as DNA, the CDR3 is TGTGCCAGCAGTGCAATTTGGGGGGCTGATCAGCCCCAGCATTTT.

The sample holds many counts of this clonotype. The chain links TRBV5-1 to TRBJ1-1; TRBD1 matches at 7 bases. The CDR3 spans 16 residues. The V gene's germline CDR1 is SGHRS and CDR2 YFSETQ. The J segment lost 0 bases and the V segment lost 0 bases, leaving 5 bases of the junction unmatched. The CDR3 DNA reads TGCGCCAGCAGCTTGGTAACAGGGGTAATGAACACTGAAGCTTTCTTT. Encoded protein: CASSLVTGVMNTEAFF.

CDR3 sequence (DNA): TGCGCCAGCAGCACAAGATCCGGGACAGAAGAGACCCAGTACTTC. Translated: CASSTRSGTEETQYF. The gene calls are TRBV5-1 and TRBJ2-5, with TRBD1 matching over 7 bases. CDR1 and CDR2 from the germline V gene are SGHRS and YFSETQ. Trimming cost V 4 bases and J 3 bases; bases outside gene matches: 9. CDR3 size: 15 residues.

This clonotype was found a few times. The chain is built from TRBV3-1 and TRBJ1-1; D gene ambiguous. Germline V gene lookup returns CDR1 LGHDT and CDR2 YNNKEL (reference sequence). The CDR3 runs to 13 residues. The germline V and J ends were trimmed by 1 base and 4 bases, with 7 bases remaining between them. CDR3 sequence: CASSQGLSTEAFF. CDR3 nucleotide sequence: TGTGCCAGCAGCCAAGGATTGAGCACTGAAGCTTTCTTT.

Ten or more counts support this clonotype. The J gene is TRBJ2-2, the V gene TRBV6-2 or TRBV6-3; D is ambiguous. Germline CDR1 reads MNHEY; CDR2 reads SVGEGT. The CDR3 is made up of 19 amino acids. Trimming left V 0 bases short and J 0 bases short, with 17 bases between. As DNA, the CDR3 is TGTGCCAGCAGTTACTCGTTGTTCCAAGACACAACGAACACCGGGGAGCTGTTTTTT. It codes for CASSYSLFQDTTNTGELFF.

In this sample, this clonotype turned up a few times. This chain links TRBV7-9 with TRBJ2-7, with 8 bases matching TRBD2. Germline V gene sequence: CDR1 SEHNR, CDR2 FQNEAQ (reference sequence). This CDR3 has 15 amino acids. After removal of 5 bases from V and 0 bases from J, the junction contained 6 bases not matched to a gene. In DNA, the CDR3 is TGTGCCAGCAGCGGCGGGGGGCCCAGCTCCTACGAGCAGTACTTC. Protein product: CASSGGGPSSYEQYF.